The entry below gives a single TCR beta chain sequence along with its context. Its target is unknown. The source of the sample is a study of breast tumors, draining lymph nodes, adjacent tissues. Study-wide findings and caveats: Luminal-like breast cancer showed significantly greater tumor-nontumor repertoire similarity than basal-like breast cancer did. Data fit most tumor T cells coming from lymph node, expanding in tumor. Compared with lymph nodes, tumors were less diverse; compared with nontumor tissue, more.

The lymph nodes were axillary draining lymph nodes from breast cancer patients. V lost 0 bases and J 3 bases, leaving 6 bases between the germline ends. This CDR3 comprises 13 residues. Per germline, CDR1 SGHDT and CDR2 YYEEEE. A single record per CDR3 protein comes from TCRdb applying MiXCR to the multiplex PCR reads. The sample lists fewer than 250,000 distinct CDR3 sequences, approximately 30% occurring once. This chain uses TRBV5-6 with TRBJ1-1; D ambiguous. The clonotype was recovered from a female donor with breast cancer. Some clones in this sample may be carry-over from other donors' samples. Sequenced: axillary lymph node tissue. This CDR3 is CASSLGDHTEAFF. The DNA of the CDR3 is TGTGCCAGCAGCTTGGGGGATCACACTGAAGCTTTCTTT.